These 16 T cell receptor beta chains came from one sample sequenced in a study of T cell clonality in common variable immunodeficiency. Study observations and caveats: Reportedly, TCR beta sequences from common variable immunodeficiency showed fewer deletions and N-nucleotide insertions.

The antigens these receptors bind are not known. Here immunoSEQ multiplex PCR was the method, and the copy in TCRdb shows in-frame clones only, minus some. The record shows tens of thousands of clones for this sample, with no singletons present. The sequencing input was peripheral blood mononuclear cells. The receptors shown here come from a human donor with common variable immunodeficiency.

A note on this clone: Read data end 3 residues before the CDR3 end; the end is taken from the germline J gene. This chain uses TRBV29-1 with TRBJ1-5; no reliable D call. Germline-derived CDR1 and CDR2 are SQVTM and ANQGSEA. V lost 1 base, J lost 4 bases, and 8 bases lay in between. This CDR3 comprises 13 residues. The CDR3: CSVEVRRNQPQHF. The CDR3 bases that were read are TGCAGCGTTGAAGTTCGGCGGAATCAGCCC. Looking up the rest from reference TRBV29-1 and TRBJ1-5 gives the full variable domain: SAVISQKPSRDICQRGTSLTIQCQVDSQVTMMFWYRQQPGQSLTLIATANQGSEATYESGFVIDKFPISRPNLTFSTLTVSNMSPEDSSIYLCSVEVRRNQPQHFGDGTRLSIL.

This clone was observed at least ten times. The read comes to an end 3 residues before the CDR3 does, leaving the germline J gene to fill in the end. This chain connects TRBV19 to TRBJ2-2, with 9 bases matching TRBD1. CDR3 length: 16 residues. CDR1 and CDR2 (germline): LNHDA, SQIVND (reference sequence). The ends lost 1 base at V and 2 bases at J; junction bases unmatched: 2. Partial CDR3 DNA: TGTGCCAGTAGTATAGGGACAGGGGTTAACACCGGGGAG. It specifies CASSIGTGVNTGE. The full CDR3 reads CASSIGTGVNTGELFF.

Ten or more counts support this clone. The read stops 3 residues short of the end of the CDR3; the missing end is completed from the germline J gene. The rearrangement joins TRBV2 to TRBJ2-1, with D possibly TRBD1 on 6 matching bases. The CDR3 runs 14 residues. CDR1 and CDR2 (germline): SNHLY, FYNNEI. Trimming removed 7 bases from V and 5 bases from J, with 15 bases in between. The covered CDR3 bases are TGTGCCAGCATGCTAGCAGGGGCCAACAATGAG. Its protein product is CASMLAGANNE. The CDR3, in full, reads CASMLAGANNEQFF.

Sample share makes this clone medium-sized (0.01 to 0.1%). The read gets to within 3 residues of the CDR3 end, and the germline J gene fills in the rest. The chain links TRBV5-1 to TRBJ2-7; a possible D gene is TRBD1 (8 bases). The germline CDR1 and CDR2 sequences are SGHRS and YFSETQ. This CDR3 is 14 amino acids long. Trimming shortened V by 4 bases and J by 3 bases, and 14 bases separated the two germline ends. CDR3 residues: CASSLTGGVYEQYF. CDR3 bases read: TGCGCCAGCAGCCTAACAGGGGGGGTCTACGAG.

This clone was seen repeatedly, ten times or more. The CDR3 is cut off 3 residues early in the read; its end comes from the germline J gene. V usage is TRBV7-3 and J usage is TRBJ2-7; 7 bases map to TRBD2. Trimming took 3 bases from V and 0 from J; bases not matched to a gene: 2. This CDR3 is 14 amino acids long. Germline CDR1 reads SGHTA; CDR2 reads FQGTGA. The CDR3 reads CASSLLADSYEQYF. The part of the CDR3 DNA that was read is TGTGCCAGCAGCTTGCTAGCGGACTCCTACGAG.

This clone was counted between two and nine times. Read coverage stops 3 residues before the CDR3 terminus; the germline J gene supplies the remainder. V usage is TRBV20-1 and J usage is TRBJ2-5; TRBD1 might be the D (6 bases). In germline, CDR1 is DFQATT, CDR2 SNEGSKA (reference sequence). CDR3 size: 12 residues. V was trimmed by 6 bases and J by 4 bases, leaving 12 bases between them. The chain's CDR3 is CSARGQSETQYF. The sequenced CDR3 bases are TGCAGTGCGAGGGGACAATCAGAGACC.

Points on this clone: The read terminates 3 residues ahead of where the CDR3 ends, so the germline J gene completes it. The rearrangement uses TRBV18 and TRBJ2-5; 8 bases are shared with TRBD2. This CDR3 has 12 residues. Germline CDR1 KGHSH, CDR2 LQKENI. The V segment lost 5 bases and the J segment 7 bases; nucleotides outside the gene matches: 3. Partial CDR3 DNA: TGTGCCAGCTCAGGACTAGCTGGGACC. Its translation: CASSGLAGT. The complete CDR3 sequence is CASSGLAGTQYF.

This clone was recorded at least ten times. The DNA ends 3 residues before the CDR3 does, and the rest of the CDR3 is filled in from the germline J gene. The chain couples TRBV18 to TRBJ1-1; perhaps TRBD1 as D (6 bases). This CDR3 region has 14 residues. Germline CDR1 is KGHSH and CDR2 is LQKENI. The CDR3 is CASSPPGRGAGAFF. The CDR3 bases that were read are TGTGCCAGCTCACCACCGGGTCGGGGGGCCGGG.

On this clone: With the read ending 3 residues before the CDR3 end, the germline J gene is used to fill in that end. The chain couples TRBV18 to TRBJ2-4; TRBD1 matches at 10 bases. Germline lookup yields CDR1 KGHSH and CDR2 LQKENI. V shed 3 bases, J shed 1 base, and the junction held 0 bases outside the gene matches. There are 15 residues in the CDR3. CDR3 bases read: TGTGCCAGCTCACCGGACAGGGGGGCCAAAAACATT. Protein product: CASSPDRGAKNI. The CDR3 as a whole reads CASSPDRGAKNIQYF.

By proportion, this clone is medium-sized (0.01 to 0.1%). The observed sequence ends 3 residues before the CDR3 terminus, with the missing tail filled in from the germline J gene. The rearrangement joins TRBV18 to TRBJ2-6, with D unclear. Germline assignment: CDR1 KGHSH and CDR2 LQKENI. This CDR3 spans 13 amino acids. Trimming took 6 bases from V and 0 from J, leaving 3 bases between them. The CDR3 DNA, read in part, is TGTGCCAGCTCCTTCTCTGGGGCCAACGTC. Its translation is CASSFSGANV. The CDR3 reads in full as CASSFSGANVLTF.

This clone showed up many times. The missing CDR3 end, 3 residues past where the read stops, is filled in from the germline J gene. J is TRBJ2-3 and V is TRBV5-4; 7 bases are shared with TRBD1. The germline gives CDR1 SGHNT, CDR2 YYREEE (reference sequence). The CDR3 extends over 14 amino acids. V was clipped by 3 bases and J by 4 bases; unmatched bases: 5. The CDR3 here is CASSSGQRPDTQYF. CDR3 DNA, as far as it was read: TGTGCCAGCAGCTCGGGACAGCGCCCAGATACG.

In this sample, this clone turned up many times. The read ends 3 residues before the CDR3 terminus; that terminus is restored from the germline J gene. This rearrangement joins TRBV7-3 to TRBJ2-2, with 11 bases aligning to TRBD2. CDR3 length equals 17 residues. V shed 5 bases, J shed 4 bases, and the junction held 9 bases outside the gene matches. Looked up from germline, CDR1 is SGHTA and CDR2 is FQGTGA. CDR3 sequence: CASSRTPTSGTTGELFF. The sequenced CDR3 bases are TGTGCCAGCAGCCGAACCCCGACTAGCGGGACCACCGGGGAG.

This clone was detected only a few times. The sequenced fragment ends 3 residues before the CDR3 boundary, so the rest is inferred from the germline J gene. The V and J genes are TRBV11-1 and TRBJ2-7; 8 nucleotides match TRBD1. Looked up from germline, CDR1 is SGHAT and CDR2 is FQDESV (reference sequence). After removal of 5 bases from V and 2 bases from J, the junction contained 8 bases not matched to a gene. The CDR3 loop spans 15 amino acids. CDR3 DNA, as far as it was read: TGTGCCAGCAGCCCCTGGGGCAGGGGGCCCTACGAG. This translates into CASSPWGRGPYE. The full CDR3 protein is CASSPWGRGPYEQYF.

This clone was seen at least ten times. The read finishes 3 residues shy of the CDR3 end, and the germline J gene is used to complete it. The chain links TRBV7-3 to TRBJ2-3; D call uncertain. The CDR3 extends over 13 amino acids. Germline V gives CDR1 SGHTA, CDR2 FQGTGA. Trimming took 2 bases from V and 2 from J, leaving 5 bases between them. CDR3 DNA (partial): TGTGCCAGCAGCTTACAGATCACAGATACG. The encoded protein is CASSLQITDT. The CDR3 in full is CASSLQITDTQYF.

A remark on this clone: From the germline J gene comes the end of the CDR3, since the read stops 3 residues before it. The gene calls are TRBV7-9 and TRBJ2-7, with D possibly TRBD2 on 7 matching bases. With 2 bases removed from V and 3 bases from J, the gap between germline ends came to 14 bases. The CDR3 has 15 amino acids. Germline V gene sequence: CDR1 SEHNR, CDR2 FQNEAQ (reference sequence). The DNA read from the CDR3 is TGTGCCAGCAGCTTAACCGGGGGGCGCGTCTACGAG. This gives the protein CASSLTGGRVYE. The full CDR3 protein reads CASSLTGGRVYEQYF.

Only a few counts were recorded for this clone. The missing CDR3 end, 3 residues past where the read stops, is filled in from the germline J gene. This rearrangement joins TRBV19 to TRBJ2-3, with TRBD2 matching 8 bases. The trim removed 5 bases at V and 0 bases at J, leaving 7 bases unmatched. Germline values: CDR1 LNHDA, CDR2 SQIVND (reference sequence). This CDR3 has 16 amino acids. CDR3: CASSLTSGTSTDTQYF. The DNA read from the CDR3 is TGTGCCAGTAGTCTCACTAGCGGAACTAGCACAGATACG.